This TCR beta chain was sequenced during a study of T cell changes during pregnancy in multiple sclerosis. The repertoire was sequenced with immunoSEQ multiplex PCR; TCRdb's copy has only in-frame clones and lacks some. The sample lists about 100,000 clones, approximately 90% occurring once. The CDR3 covers 15 residues. Trimming pared 3 bases from V and 0 bases from J, leaving 8 bases between. In germline, CDR1 is MNHEY, CDR2 SMNVEV (reference sequence). The chain links TRBV27 to TRBJ1-4; D is unresolved. This specimen consisted of peripheral blood, obtained in the second trimester of pregnancy. The TCR originated in a female donor with multiple sclerosis, enrolled in a pregnancy study. The CDR3 loop is CASSFMFATNEKLFF. The CDR3 coding sequence is TGTGCCAGCAGTTTCATGTTTGCAACTAATGAAAAACTGTTTTTT.